This TCR beta chain was captured by sequencing in a study of graft-versus-host responses after intestinal transplantation (dated by TCRdb to the early 2020s). For the wider study: Recipients received multivisceral, liver-intestinal, or isolated intestinal transplants. To identify alloreactive clones, pre-transplant mixed lymphocyte reaction products were sequenced and then compared with unstimulated pre-transplant donor and recipient T cells. Every recipient was given anti-thymocyte globulin induction, then maintenance tacrolimus and steroids for approximately 3 years. Of the roughly 25 intestinal transplant recipients enrolled in the cohort, one of whom was a retransplant, a few patients without pretransplant specimens were excluded. Rather than going through the commercial service, samples from a few later patients were sequenced in-house on an Illumina MiSeq and processed with MiXCR. After intestinal transplantation, graft-versus-host and host-versus-graft alloreactive T cell clones were followed in the graft, circulation and bone marrow using bulk TCR-beta CDR3 sequencing. Donor T cell macrochimerism was defined as a peak of at least 4% donor T cells among recipient peripheral blood mononuclear cells. Overall study results and their limits: GvH clones were detected in recipient bone marrow, and some of these GvH clones were observed earlier in ileal mucosa or blood, consistent with an intestinal mucosal origin. The conclusions were limited by the relatively low number and heterogeneity of the intestinal transplant patients. Peak levels of circulating GvH clones were associated with declines in HvG clones early after transplant. In the allografts of patients with donor T cell macrochimerism, GvH to HvG T cell clonal ratios were high.

Library preparation used the immunoSEQ multiplex PCR assay. For most patients, genomic DNA was isolated with the Qiagen DNeasy Blood and Tissue Kit and sent frozen to Adaptive Biotechnologies for TCR sequencing. Adaptive Biotechnologies carried out high-throughput TCR-beta CDR3 sequencing of genomic DNA for most patients. Under the source paper's analysis protocol: TCR sequencing data were retrieved from Adaptive's ImmunoSEQ software for roughly 20 patients, whereas three other patients were processed with MiXCR and VDJtools. CD4 versus CD8 sorting errors were corrected by removing sequences found in both subsets at a frequency ratio below 5:1. CDR3 nucleotide sequences shared between donor and recipient were removed because the origin of such sequences could not be assigned. Alloreactive clones required at least 2-fold expansion over unstimulated cells and minimum CFSE-low frequency of 0.002% (template counts) or 0.001% (read counts). Clones detected in sequenced pre-transplant spleen, lymph node, or MLR CFSE-low populations of the donor or recipient were defined as mappable. The cumulative frequency of alloreactive clones was calculated as a percentage of all sequences, weighted by copy number. TCRdb obtained this table from immuneACCESS and retained in-frame rearrangements with V and J assigned. These tables miss some clones; where compared with another copy, unresolved V genes account for less than half of the shortfall, and the remainder is unexplained. V and J calls and clone size are given by that table; D and trimming were obtained from the DNA. This sample gives some 87,000 clones in total; 90% to 95% of them show up just once. In total, the top ten clones hold around 1.1% of the sample.

In light of the paper, this sample's time point label describes: cells obtained before transplantation from donor or recipient. CD3+CD4+ and CD3+CD8+ populations were FACS-sorted from unstimulated pre-transplant donor and recipient cells taken from spleen or lymph nodes. The CDR3 covers 19 residues, taking in both the cysteine and the phenylalanine. The retained sequence is limited to the CDR3, 57 bases, with the frame set at the first base. V lost 2 bases and J lost 0 bases; the stretch between them is 23 bases long. The germline V gene yields SGHRS for CDR1 and YFSETQ for CDR2. To note about this clone: No antigen is known for it. Per-base qualities were not stored, and no clone one base away is much larger.

This receptor was obtained from a human donor who was the organ donor for an intestinal transplant. Sequenced here: unstimulated CD8+ T cells sorted from spleen or lymph node cells, sampled before transplant. Recombination linked TRBV5-1 to TRBJ1-1; the best D guess is TRBD1, with 6 bases matching. The bases are TGCGCCAGCAGCTTCGGGGCAGAGGGGTTGGGACATATGAACACTGAAGCTTTCTTT. The resulting protein is CASSFGAEGLGHMNTEAFF.